A few counts support the clone carrying this TCR beta chain. Its antigen is still unknown. The entry originates in a study of vaccination effects on CD4 cells after COVID-19. Per the germline V gene, CDR1 is SGDLS and CDR2 is YYNGEE. The V end lost 0 bases, the J end lost 5 bases, and 12 bases lay between the germline ends. The CDR3 is 16 amino acids. Here immunoSEQ multiplex PCR was the method, and the copy in TCRdb shows in-frame clones only, minus some. The sample lists around 71,000 clones, approximately 79% occurring once. Viral peptide pools were used in the ViraFEST assay to expand antigen-specific CD4+ T cells, and sequencing came afterward. Researchers isolated CD4+ T cells once roughly ten days of culture had elapsed. The study found no prior SARS-CoV-2 infection in the vaccine recipients, who tested negative for nucleocapsid antibodies.

The rearrangement links TRBV9 to TRBJ1-6, with D possibly TRBD1 on 5 matching bases. The sequenced sample was CD4+ T cells from PBMCs cultured with HCoV-OC43 spike peptides, obtained before COVID-19 vaccination. Stated subset: HCoV-OC43 spike overlapping peptide pool stimulation. The sequence was obtained from a human donor who received a COVID-19 vaccine. The CDR3 nucleotides read TGTGCCAGCAGCGTAGGGTCAGGGTCACATAATTCACCCCTCCACTTT. Translation gives CASSVGSGSHNSPLHF.